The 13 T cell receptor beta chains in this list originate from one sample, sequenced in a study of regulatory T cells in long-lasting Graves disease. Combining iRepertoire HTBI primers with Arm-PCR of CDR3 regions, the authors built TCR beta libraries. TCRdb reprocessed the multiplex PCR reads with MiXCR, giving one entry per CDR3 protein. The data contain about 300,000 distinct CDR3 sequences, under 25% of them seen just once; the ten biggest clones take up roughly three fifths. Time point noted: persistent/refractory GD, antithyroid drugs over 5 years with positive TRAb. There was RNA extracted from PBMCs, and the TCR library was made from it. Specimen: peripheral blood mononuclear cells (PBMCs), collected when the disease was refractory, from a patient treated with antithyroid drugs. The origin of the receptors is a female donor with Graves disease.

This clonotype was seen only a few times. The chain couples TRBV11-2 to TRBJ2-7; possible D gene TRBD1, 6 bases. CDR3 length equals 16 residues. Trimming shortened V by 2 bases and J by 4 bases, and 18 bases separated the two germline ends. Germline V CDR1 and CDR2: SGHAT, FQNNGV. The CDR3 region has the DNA TGTGCCAGCAGCTTAAATCCACGGACAGAGATATACGAGCAGTACTTC. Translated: CASSLNPRTEIYEQYF.

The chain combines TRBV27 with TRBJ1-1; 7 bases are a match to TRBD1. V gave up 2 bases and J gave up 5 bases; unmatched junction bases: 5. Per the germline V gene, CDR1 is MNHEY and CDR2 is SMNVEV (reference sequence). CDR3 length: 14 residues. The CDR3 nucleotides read TGTGCCAGCAGTTTACTCCAGGGGGGTACTGAAGCTTTCTTT. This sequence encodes CASSLLQGGTEAFF.

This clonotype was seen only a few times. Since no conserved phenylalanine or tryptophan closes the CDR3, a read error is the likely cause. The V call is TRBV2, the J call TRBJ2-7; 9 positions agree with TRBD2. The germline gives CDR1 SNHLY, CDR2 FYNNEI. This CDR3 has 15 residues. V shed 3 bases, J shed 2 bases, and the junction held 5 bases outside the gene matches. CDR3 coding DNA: TGTGCCAGCAGTGATAAGCGGGAGGTTGCCTACGAGCAGTACCTC. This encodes CASSDKREVAYEQYL.

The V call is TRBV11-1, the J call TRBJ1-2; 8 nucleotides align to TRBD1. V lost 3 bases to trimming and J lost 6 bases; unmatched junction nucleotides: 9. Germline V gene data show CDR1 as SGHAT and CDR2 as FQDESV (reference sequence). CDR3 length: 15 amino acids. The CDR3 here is CASSLATGTGDGYTF. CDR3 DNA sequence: TGTGCCAGCAGCTTGGCCACCGGGACAGGAGATGGCTACACCTTC.

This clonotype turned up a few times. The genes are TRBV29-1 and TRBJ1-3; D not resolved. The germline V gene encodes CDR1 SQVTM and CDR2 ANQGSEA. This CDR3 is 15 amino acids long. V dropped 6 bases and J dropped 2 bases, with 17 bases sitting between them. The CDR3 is CSVSPSRGPGNTIYF. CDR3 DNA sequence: TGCAGCGTCTCCCCCTCACGCGGGCCTGGAAACACCATATATTTT.

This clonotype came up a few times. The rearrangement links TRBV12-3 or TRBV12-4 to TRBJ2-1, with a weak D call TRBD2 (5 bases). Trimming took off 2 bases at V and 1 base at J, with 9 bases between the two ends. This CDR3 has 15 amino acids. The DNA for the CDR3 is TGTGCCAGCAGTTTAAGCGGAAATTCCTACAATGAGCAGTTCTTC. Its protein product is CASSLSGNSYNEQFF.

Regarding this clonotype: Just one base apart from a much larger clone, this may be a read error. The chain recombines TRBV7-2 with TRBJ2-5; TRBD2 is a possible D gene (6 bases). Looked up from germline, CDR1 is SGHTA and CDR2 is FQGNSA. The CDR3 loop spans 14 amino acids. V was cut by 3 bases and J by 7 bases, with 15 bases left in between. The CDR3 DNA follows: TGTGCCAGCAGCTTCCAGGGATTGGGGGGGACCCAGTACTTC. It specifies CASSFQGLGGTQYF.

CDR3 nucleotides: TGTGCCAGCAGTTTGGAACAGTTTTCCTACGAGCAGTACTTC. As protein: CASSLEQFSYEQYF. The chain uses TRBV6-5 and TRBJ2-7; D gene ambiguous. CDR3 length: 14 residues. Germline V CDR1 and CDR2: MNHEY, SVGAGI. V was clipped by 4 bases and J by 1 base, with 11 bases between them.

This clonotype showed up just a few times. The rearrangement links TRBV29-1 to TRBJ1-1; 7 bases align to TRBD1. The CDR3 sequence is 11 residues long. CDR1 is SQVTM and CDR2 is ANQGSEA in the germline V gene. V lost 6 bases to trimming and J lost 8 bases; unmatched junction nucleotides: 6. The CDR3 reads CSVVIQGEAFF. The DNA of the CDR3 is TGCAGCGTCGTGATACAGGGGGAAGCTTTCTTT.

Here the CDR3 DNA reads TGTGCCAGCAGCCCAGGACGGGGGGAGACTGAAGCTTTCTTT. The encoded protein is CASSPGRGETEAFF. V gene TRBV7-2 combines with J gene TRBJ1-1; tentatively, D is TRBD1 (5 bases). This CDR3 is 14 amino acids long. Germline CDR1 is SGHTA and CDR2 is FQGNSA. V lost 5 bases, J lost 5 bases, and 15 bases lay in between.

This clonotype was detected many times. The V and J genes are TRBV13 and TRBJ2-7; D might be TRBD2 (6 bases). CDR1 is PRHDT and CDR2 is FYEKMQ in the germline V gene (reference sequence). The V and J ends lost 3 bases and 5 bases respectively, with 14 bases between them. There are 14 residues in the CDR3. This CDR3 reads CASSFGLSIDEQYF. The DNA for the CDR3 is TGTGCCAGCAGCTTTGGACTATCTATCGACGAGCAGTACTTC. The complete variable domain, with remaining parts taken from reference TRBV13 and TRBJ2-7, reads AAGVIQSPRHLIKEKRETATLKCYPIPRHDTVYWYQQGPGQDPQFLISFYEKMQSDKGSIPDRFSAQQFSDYHSELNMSSLELGDSALYFCASSFGLSIDEQYFGPGTRLTVT.

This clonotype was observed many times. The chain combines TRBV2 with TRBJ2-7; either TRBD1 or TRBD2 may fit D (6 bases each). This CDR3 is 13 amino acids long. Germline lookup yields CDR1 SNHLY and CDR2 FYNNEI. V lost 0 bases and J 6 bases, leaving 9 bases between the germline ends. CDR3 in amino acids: CASSEAGGGEQYF. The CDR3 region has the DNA TGTGCCAGCAGTGAAGCAGGAGGGGGCGAGCAGTACTTC.

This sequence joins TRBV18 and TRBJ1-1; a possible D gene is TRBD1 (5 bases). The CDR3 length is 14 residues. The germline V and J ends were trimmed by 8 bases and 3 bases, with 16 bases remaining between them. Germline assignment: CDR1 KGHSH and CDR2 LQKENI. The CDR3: CASHRGTADTEAFF. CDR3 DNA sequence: TGTGCCAGCCATCGGGGGACGGCGGACACTGAAGCTTTCTTT.